The TCR beta chain described here comes from a study of blood T cells in healthy people across ages (dated by TCRdb to the mid-2010s). Turning to the overall study: In model experiments, template switching captured roughly one uniquely barcoded TCR beta cDNA molecule for every two T cells. Using deep sequencing normalized with unique cDNA molecular identifiers, the study measured how TCR beta repertoire diversity changes with age. Four age groups were formed from the donors: young (average approximately 16 years), middle-aged (just under 40), aged (over 55) and long-lived (about 75). To avoid experimental bias, donors of different ages were spread randomly across the sequencing lanes. Using the same blood draw, the study looked at two additional independent replicas of 1 million unique cDNA reads for two donors, one aged 18 to 30 and the other aged 80 or older.

The roughly 39 donors, aged about 6 to 90 years, were systemically healthy Caucasian individuals from Russia. Each donor gave around 9 milliliters of peripheral blood, collected into EDTA-treated Vacutainer tubes. PBMCs were isolated by Ficoll-Paque density-gradient centrifugation, with at least 6 million obtained per sample. Trizol reagent was used to extract total RNA from PBMCs, with at least 6 micrograms per sample. For every donor, an aliquot of PBMCs went through flow cytometry to measure the percentages of naive CD45RAhigh/CD27high T cells. As for this clonotype: Its binding antigen is unknown. No base-level quality is on record; no much larger clone is a single base apart.

Summary of the overall study and its limitations: Conclusive comparison of naive and antigen-experienced compartments was prevented by the profiling of bulk unsorted PBMCs. A strong correlation was found between observed TCR beta diversity and the percentage of naive T cells measured by flow cytometry. As age increased, observed TCR beta diversity per million T cells dropped in a roughly linear way, and a significant reduction was already evident by age about 40. Because the CMV infection status of the donors was unknown, age-related changes in expanded clonotypes may potentially have been confounded. The long-lived group showed more naive CD4+ T cells, fewer expanded clones and increased TCR diversity than the aged group, suggesting age selection. Estimates of total diversity based on one million sequenced T cells were considered lower bounds and underestimates.

Library method: 5' RACE. For sequencing, an Illumina HiSeq 2500 was employed. The second PCR ran for about 6 to 12 cycles and used a J-beta primer mix along with a sample-barcoded 5' primer. Each TCR beta cDNA molecule received a unique molecular identifier from a template-switch 5' adaptor carrying 12 random nucleotides. At least 2.5 million CDR3-containing paired-end reads were obtained from each sample. All of the RNA was converted into first-strand cDNA using the Mint cDNA synthesis kit, with a TRBC-specific oligonucleotide serving as the primer. Following uracil-DNA glycosylase treatment, a first 18-cycle PCR with universal primers M1SS and BC2_uni_R was performed on all cDNA. As for the authors' bioinformatics: Normalization of each sample was performed by random selection of 1 million high-quality reads, each carrying a distinct molecular identifier. Reads sharing molecular identifiers were discarded rather than binned into consensus sequences. CDR3 identification, clonotype clustering and error correction used MiTCR with a Q25 quality threshold and the strictest error-elimination algorithm. A nonparametric unseen species model with Euler transformation was used to estimate lower-bound total TCR beta diversity. TCRdb reprocessed the public reads (quality trimming at Q25 with fastp, clone calling with MiXCR) and kept in-frame beta chains. Entries are consolidated by CDR3 protein sequence, retaining the most common genes and DNA. These V and J calls originate from TCRdb's pipeline instead of the authors' own analysis. Here the sample has hundreds of thousands of distinct CDR3 sequences; 45% to 50% occur a single time. The biggest ten clones account for 30% to 40% of the sample.

The CDR3, from cysteine to phenylalanine, totals 15 residues. Only the CDR3 part of the read is kept: 45 bases, read in frame from the first base. From the germline V gene, CDR1 is MNHEY and CDR2 is SVGEGT. Clipping removes 4 bases from V and 4 bases from J, with 5 as the unmatched junction base count. The receptor's source is a woman aged 55-69 years in good health. The sample consisted of blood. The chain is encoded by TRBV6-2 or TRBV6-3 joined to TRBJ2-1; 9 of the junction bases match TRBD2. The nucleotide sequence is given as TGTGCCAGCAGTTCGAGCGGGAGGCGGTACAATGAGCAGTTCTTC. Translation gives CASSSSGRRYNEQFF.